Listed below are T cell receptor beta chains from one sample, sequenced in a study of blood T cell repertoires in COVID-19. Repertoires were generated with immunoSEQ multiplex PCR, while TCRdb's copy carries only in-frame clones and drops some. This table holds about 440,000 clones, 85% to 90% found once. The sequencing sample was made of peripheral blood. The receptors shown here come from a woman aged 30 to 39 with acute or convalescent COVID-19. The CDR3 runs from the conserved cysteine through the conserved F or W. D genes are given only for firm matches. Clone size is stated in some rows and not others, as once, few, many or a class when expanded.

TRBV5-3,-,-,TRBJ1-2,TGTGCCAGAAGCTTCGGGCAACGGGGATATGGCTACACCTTC,CARSFGQRGYGYTF
TRBV2,-,TRBD2,TRBJ2-1,TGTGCCAGCAGTTTGACTAGCGGGGGGGATAGACACAATGAGCAGTTCTTC,CASSLTSGGDRHNEQFF
TRBV2,-,-,TRBJ2-7,TGTGCCAGCCTCTATCGGACATTTCCGAACTACGAGCAGTACTTC,CASLYRTFPNYEQYF
TRBV20-1,-,-,TRBJ2-1,TGCAGTGCTGCCTCGGGGCAGTTCTTC,CSAASGQFF
TRBV7-6,-,TRBD1,TRBJ1-1,TGTGCCAGCAGCGGGTACAGGGGGCAGTACACTGAAGCTTTCTTT,CASSGYRGQYTEAFF
TRBV6-5,-,TRBD1,TRBJ1-1,TGTGCCAGCAGTTACTCGGGGACAGGGGTGACTGAAGCTTTCTTT,CASSYSGTGVTEAFF
TRBV11-2,once,TRBD2,TRBJ2-3,TGTGCCAGCAGCTTAGTGCCCACACTAGCGGGGGACACAGATACGCAGTATTTT,CASSLVPTLAGDTDTQYF
TRBV28,-,-,TRBJ2-7,TGTGCCAGCTCGTCGGGCTCCTACGAGCAGTACTTC,CASSSGSYEQYF
TRBV29-1,-,-,TRBJ1-6,TGCAGCGTGGGCGACCGCAGCTATAATTCACCCCTCCACTTT,CSVGDRSYNSPLHF
TRBV11-2,-,-,TRBJ2-3,TGTGCCAGCAGCTTAACACAAGTGGGGCATACGCAGTATTTT,CASSLTQVGHTQYF
TRBV28,-,-,TRBJ2-7,TGTGCCAGCAGTATCCTTTCCTACGAGCAGTACTTC,CASSILSYEQYF
TRBV6-5,-,-,TRBJ2-2,TGTGCCAGCACGGATTGGGGGGGGCGGGCCGGGGAGCTGTTTTTT,CASTDWGGRAGELFF
TRBV29-1,-,-,TRBJ1-1,TGCAGCGGGATCGGAGATAACACTGAAGCTTTCTTT,CSGIGDNTEAFF
TRBV5-1,-,-,TRBJ1-2,TGCGCCAGCAGCTCCAGCGGGGGCCCTGGCTACACCTTC,CASSSSGGPGYTF
TRBV9,-,-,TRBJ2-7,TGTGCCAGCAGCGTAGATGGTGGGGACTCATCCTACGAGCAGTACTTC,CASSVDGGDSSYEQYF
TRBV7-9,-,-,TRBJ1-3,TGTGCCAGCAGCTTAGCCCCGGACTACTCTGGAAACACCATATATTTT,CASSLAPDYSGNTIYF
TRBV6-5,-,-,TRBJ2-7,TGTGCCAGCAGTCCTTCCTCGAGGGAGCAGTACTTC,CASSPSSREQYF
TRBV19,-,-,TRBJ2-1,TGTGCCAGTAGTATGGTGCGGGGCCCCTACAATGAGCAGTTCTTC,CASSMVRGPYNEQFF
TRBV5-1,-,TRBD1,TRBJ2-3,TGCGCCAGCAGCTTGGGAGGGGGCTCCACAGATACGCAGTATTTT,CASSLGGGSTDTQYF
TRBV24-1,-,-,TRBJ2-2,TGTGCCACGGGCGGGTGGGTGACCGGGGAGCTGTTTTTT,CATGGWVTGELFF
TRBV6-5,-,TRBD1,TRBJ2-7,TGTGCCAGCAGCTTGGACAGGGAGTCCTACGAGCAGTACTTC,CASSLDRESYEQYF
TRBV7-9,-,-,TRBJ1-1,TGTGCCAGCAGCGCGAGACAGCCACCGAACACTGAAGCTTTCTTT,CASSARQPPNTEAFF
TRBV5-6,-,TRBD1,TRBJ2-7,TGTGCCAGCAGCTTTAAGGGGACAGGGTCCTACGAGCAGTACTTC,CASSFKGTGSYEQYF
TRBV11-2,-,-,TRBJ2-7,TGTGCCAGCAGCTTAAGGACAGAATACGAGCAGTACTTC,CASSLRTEYEQYF
TRBV6-2/TRBV6-3,-,-,TRBJ2-1,TGTGCCAGCAGTTTTCCGGGACAATTCAATGAGCAGTTCTTC,CASSFPGQFNEQFF
TRBV27,once,-,TRBJ2-7,TGTGCCAGCAGTTTATTACCCAGGGTGCACGAGCAGTACTTC,CASSLLPRVHEQYF
TRBV19,-,TRBD1,TRBJ1-1,TGTGCCAGTAGTCGAAAGGGGGCTTGGGGCACTGAAGCTTTCTTT,CASSRKGAWGTEAFF
TRBV5-8,-,-,TRBJ1-1,TGTGCCAGCAGCTTGAACAGGGTAAAGGGGGATGAAGCTTTCTTT,CASSLNRVKGDEAFF
TRBV30,-,TRBD1,TRBJ1-3,TGTGCCTGGAGTAAGACGGGACAGATCTCTGGAAACACCATATATTTT,CAWSKTGQISGNTIYF
TRBV7-9,-,-,TRBJ2-1,TGTGCCAGCAGTACTACGCTCGGTAGGCAGTTCTTC,CASSTTLGRQFF
TRBV3-1/TRBV3-2,-,-,TRBJ2-5,TGTGCCAGCAGCCAAGGGGGGCAGGGAGAGACCCAGTACTTC,CASSQGGQGETQYF
TRBV4-2,-,TRBD2,TRBJ2-3,TGTGCCAGCAGCCAAAGGGGAGGCGGGGGGGCGGGGGATACGCAGTATTTT,CASSQRGGGGAGDTQYF
TRBV2,-,TRBD1,TRBJ2-7,TGTGCCAGCAGCCTAACAGGGGAGCGGAACGAGCAGTACTTC,CASSLTGERNEQYF
TRBV14,-,TRBD1,TRBJ2-1,TGTGCCAGCAGCCATATCCCCGGGACAGGCTCTTTCTCGACAATAATTAATGAGCAGTTCTTC,CASSHIPGTGSFSTIINEQFF
TRBV27,-,-,TRBJ1-5,TGTGCCAGCAGTTTAATTGGAGGGAGCAATCAGCCCCAGCATTTT,CASSLIGGSNQPQHF
TRBV15,few,-,TRBJ2-7,TGTGCCACCAGCAGGGGAAGGGGGAACGAGCAGTACTTC,CATSRGRGNEQYF
TRBV7-3,-,-,TRBJ2-2,TGTGCCAGCAGCTTCATCGGAGCCGGGGAGCTGTTTTTT,CASSFIGAGELFF
TRBV5-1,-,-,TRBJ2-7,TGCGCCAGCAGCTTGGGGCATGGAGGGTCGTACGAGCAGTACTTC,CASSLGHGGSYEQYF
TRBV4-2,-,-,TRBJ1-6,TGTGCCAGCAGCCGGGAGGGGCCTTATAATTCACCCCTCCACTTT,CASSREGPYNSPLHF
TRBV6-5,-,TRBD1,TRBJ1-2,TGTGCCAGCTTATCAAAGCTGGACAGGGGGCAAGGCTACACCTTC,CASLSKLDRGQGYTF
TRBV12-3/TRBV12-4,-,-,TRBJ1-2,TGTGCCAGCAGTATAGACAGATACTATGGCTACACCTTC,CASSIDRYYGYTF
TRBV5-4,-,-,TRBJ1-4,TGTGCCAGCAGCTTGGACGGGAAAGTCGAAGAAAAACTGTTTTTT,CASSLDGKVEEKLFF
TRBV27,-,-,TRBJ2-1,TGTGCCAGCAGCCGTACCTACAATGAGCAGTTCTTC,CASSRTYNEQFF
TRBV7-3,-,TRBD1,TRBJ2-3,TGTGCCAGCAGCTCCGGGGGACAGGGTCGCACAGATACGCAGTATTTT,CASSSGGQGRTDTQYF
TRBV25-1,few,-,TRBJ1-1,TGTGCCAGCAGTCCTGCCGGGACACAGAACACTGAAGCTTTCTTT,CASSPAGTQNTEAFF
TRBV6-5,-,TRBD1,TRBJ1-5,TGTGCCAGCAGGCGGGACAGATCGAATCAGCCCCAGCATTTT,CASRRDRSNQPQHF
TRBV11-3,-,-,TRBJ1-6,TGTGCCAGCAGCTTAGCGGGGAGCTCCTATAATTCACCCCTCCACTTT,CASSLAGSSYNSPLHF
TRBV4-1,-,-,TRBJ2-5,TGCGCCAGCAGGCGACTCCTGGGCTCCCAGGGGACCCAGTACTTC,CASRRLLGSQGTQYF
TRBV6-5,-,-,TRBJ1-2,TGTGCCAGCAGTTACTTTCTGGGCAGGGGTCATTATGGCTACACCTTC,CASSYFLGRGHYGYTF
TRBV19,-,-,TRBJ2-5,TGTGCCAGTAGGATGGACAGAAACCAAGAGACCCAGTACTTC,CASRMDRNQETQYF
TRBV6-5,once,-,TRBJ1-1,TGTGCCAGCAGTCCGGCGGGAGGGAGCACTGAAGCTTTCTTT,CASSPAGGSTEAFF
TRBV2,-,TRBD1,TRBJ2-3,TGTGCCAGCAGTGAAGAGGGGGCATTTTTCACAGATACGCAGTATTTT,CASSEEGAFFTDTQYF
TRBV6-5,once,TRBD1,TRBJ2-5,TGTGCCAGCAGTTACCAGGGGGCGGGGGAGACCCAGTACTTC,CASSYQGAGETQYF
TRBV28,-,-,TRBJ2-7,TGTGCCAGCAGTATCGCACGAGGGTTGGAGCAGTACTTC,CASSIARGLEQYF
TRBV6-1,once,TRBD1,TRBJ1-5,TGTGCCAGCAGTGATCAGGGGGGCGGAGGTCAGCCCCAGCATTTT,CASSDQGGGGQPQHF
TRBV18,-,-,TRBJ2-2,TGTGCCAGCTCCTGGAGTGGGGCGTCCGGGGAGCTGTTTTTT,CASSWSGASGELFF
TRBV9,-,-,TRBJ1-3,TGTGCCAGCAGCGTACAATCCGGAAACACCATATATTTT,CASSVQSGNTIYF